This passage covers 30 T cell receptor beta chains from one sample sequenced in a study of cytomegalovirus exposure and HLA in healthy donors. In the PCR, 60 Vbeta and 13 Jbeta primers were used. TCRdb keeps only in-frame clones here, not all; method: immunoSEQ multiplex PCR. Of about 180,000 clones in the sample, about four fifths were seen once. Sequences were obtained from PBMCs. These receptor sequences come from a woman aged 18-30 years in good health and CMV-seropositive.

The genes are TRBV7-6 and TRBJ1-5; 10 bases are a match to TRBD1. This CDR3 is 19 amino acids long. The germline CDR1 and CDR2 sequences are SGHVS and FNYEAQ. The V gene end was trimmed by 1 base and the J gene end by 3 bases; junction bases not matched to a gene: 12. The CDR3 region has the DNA TGTGCCAGCAGCTTAGATCCGGTGGGACAGGGGAGAGCCAATCAGCCCCAGCATTTT. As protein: CASSLDPVGQGRANQPQHF.

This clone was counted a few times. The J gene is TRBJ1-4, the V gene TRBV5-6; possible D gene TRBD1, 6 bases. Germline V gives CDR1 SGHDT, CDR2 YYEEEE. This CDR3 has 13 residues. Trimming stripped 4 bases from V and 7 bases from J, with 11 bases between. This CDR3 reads CASSKTGIEKLFF. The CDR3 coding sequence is TGTGCCAGCAGCAAGACAGGTATTGAAAAACTGTTTTTT.

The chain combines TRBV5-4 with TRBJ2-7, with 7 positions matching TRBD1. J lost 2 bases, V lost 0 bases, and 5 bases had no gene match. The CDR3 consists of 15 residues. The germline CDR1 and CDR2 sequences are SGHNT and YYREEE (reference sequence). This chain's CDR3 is CASSLDRQGTYEQYF. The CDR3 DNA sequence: TGTGCCAGCAGCTTGGACAGACAGGGCACCTACGAGCAGTACTTC.

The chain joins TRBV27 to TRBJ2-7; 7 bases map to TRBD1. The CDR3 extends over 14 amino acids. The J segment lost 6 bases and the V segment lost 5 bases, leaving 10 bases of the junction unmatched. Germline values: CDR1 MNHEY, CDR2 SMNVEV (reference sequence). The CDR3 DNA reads TGTGCCAGCAGTCGAGGACAGGACCCCGTCGAGCAGTACTTC. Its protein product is CASSRGQDPVEQYF.

Here the CDR3 reads CASRQGNTEAFF. As DNA, the CDR3 is TGTGCCAGTAGACAGGGTAATACTGAAGCTTTCTTT. The V gene is TRBV6-6, the J gene TRBJ1-1, with 7 bases identical to TRBD1. Unmatched junction bases numbered 6, after V lost 9 bases and J lost 5 bases. Per germline, CDR1 MNHNY and CDR2 SVGAGI (reference sequence). The CDR3 is 12 residues long.

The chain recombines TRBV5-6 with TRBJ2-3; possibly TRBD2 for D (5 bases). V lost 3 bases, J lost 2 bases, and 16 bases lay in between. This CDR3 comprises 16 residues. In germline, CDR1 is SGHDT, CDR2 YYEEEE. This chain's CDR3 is CASSSQERVVTDTQYF. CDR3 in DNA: TGTGCCAGCAGCTCCCAGGAGAGGGTCGTCACAGATACGCAGTATTTT.

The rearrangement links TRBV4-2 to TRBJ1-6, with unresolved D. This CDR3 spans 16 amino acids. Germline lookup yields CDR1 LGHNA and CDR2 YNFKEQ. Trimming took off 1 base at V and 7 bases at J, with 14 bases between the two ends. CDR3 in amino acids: CASSQGADGRNSPLHF. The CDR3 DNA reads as TGTGCCAGCAGCCAAGGTGCGGACGGGAGGAATTCACCCCTCCACTTT.

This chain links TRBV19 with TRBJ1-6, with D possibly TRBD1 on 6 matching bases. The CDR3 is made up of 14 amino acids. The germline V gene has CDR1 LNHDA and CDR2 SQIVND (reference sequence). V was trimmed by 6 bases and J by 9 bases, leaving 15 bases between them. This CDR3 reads CASSYRATGSPLHF. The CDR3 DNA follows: TGTGCCAGTAGCTACAGGGCCACTGGTTCACCCCTCCACTTT.

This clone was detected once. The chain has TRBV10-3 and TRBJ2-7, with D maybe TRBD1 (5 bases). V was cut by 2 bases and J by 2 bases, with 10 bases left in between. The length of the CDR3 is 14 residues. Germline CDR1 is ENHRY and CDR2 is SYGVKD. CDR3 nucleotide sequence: TGTGCCATCAGTGAGGATCAGGGTACCTACGAGCAGTACTTC. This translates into CAISEDQGTYEQYF.

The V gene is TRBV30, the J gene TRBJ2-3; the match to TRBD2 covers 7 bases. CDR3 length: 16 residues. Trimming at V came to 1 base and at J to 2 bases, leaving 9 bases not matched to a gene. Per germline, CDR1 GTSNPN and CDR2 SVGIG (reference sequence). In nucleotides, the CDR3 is TGTGCCTGGAGTGGCCTCGAGGGACTACCCACAGATACGCAGTATTTT. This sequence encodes CAWSGLEGLPTDTQYF.

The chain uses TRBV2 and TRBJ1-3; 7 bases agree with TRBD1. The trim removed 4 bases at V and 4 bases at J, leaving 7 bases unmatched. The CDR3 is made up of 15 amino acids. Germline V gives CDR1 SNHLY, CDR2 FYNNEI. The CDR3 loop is CASSALTGDGNTIYF. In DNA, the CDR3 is TGTGCCAGCAGTGCCTTAACAGGGGACGGAAACACCATATATTTT.

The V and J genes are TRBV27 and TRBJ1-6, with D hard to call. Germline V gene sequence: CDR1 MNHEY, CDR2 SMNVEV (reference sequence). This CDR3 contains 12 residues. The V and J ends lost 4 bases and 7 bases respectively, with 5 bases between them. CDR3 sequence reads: CASSWRNSPLHF. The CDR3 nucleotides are TGTGCCAGCAGTTGGAGAAATTCACCCCTCCACTTT.

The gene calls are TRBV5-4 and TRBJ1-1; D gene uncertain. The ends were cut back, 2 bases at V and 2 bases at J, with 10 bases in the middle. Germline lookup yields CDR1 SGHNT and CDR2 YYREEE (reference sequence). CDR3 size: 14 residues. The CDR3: CASSFTGRNTEAFF. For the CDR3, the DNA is TGTGCCAGCAGCTTTACTGGGAGAAACACTGAAGCTTTCTTT.

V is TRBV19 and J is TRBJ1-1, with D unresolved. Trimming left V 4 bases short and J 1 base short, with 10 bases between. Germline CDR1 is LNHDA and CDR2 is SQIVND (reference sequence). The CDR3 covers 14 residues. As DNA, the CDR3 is TGTGCCAGTAGTACCCACCGGAGGAACACTGAAGCTTTCTTT. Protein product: CASSTHRRNTEAFF.

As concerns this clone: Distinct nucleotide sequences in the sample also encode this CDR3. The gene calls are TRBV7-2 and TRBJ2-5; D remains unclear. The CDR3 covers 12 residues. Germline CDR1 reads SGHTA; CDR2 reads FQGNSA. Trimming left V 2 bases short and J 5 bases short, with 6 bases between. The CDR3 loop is CASSLSSETQYF. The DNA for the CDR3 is TGTGCCAGCAGCTTATCGTCCGAGACCCAGTACTTC.

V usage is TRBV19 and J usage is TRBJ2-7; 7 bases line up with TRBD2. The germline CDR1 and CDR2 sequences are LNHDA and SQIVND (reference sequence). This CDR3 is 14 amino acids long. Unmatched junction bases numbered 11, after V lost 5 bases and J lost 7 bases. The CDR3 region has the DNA TGTGCCAGTAGTCCCTCCGGGGGGACGGGTGAGCAGTACTTC. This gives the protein CASSPSGGTGEQYF.

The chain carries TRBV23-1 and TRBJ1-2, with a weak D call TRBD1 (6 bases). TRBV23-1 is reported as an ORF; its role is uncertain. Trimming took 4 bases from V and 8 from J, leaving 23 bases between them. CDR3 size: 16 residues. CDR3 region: CASSPLEDSPPGGYTF. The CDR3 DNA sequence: TGCGCCAGCAGTCCTCTCGAGGACAGTCCCCCCGGCGGCTACACCTTC.

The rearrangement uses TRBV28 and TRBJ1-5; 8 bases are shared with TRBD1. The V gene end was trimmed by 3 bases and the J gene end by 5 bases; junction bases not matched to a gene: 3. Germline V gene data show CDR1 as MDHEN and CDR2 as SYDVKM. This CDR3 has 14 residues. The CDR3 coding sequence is TGTGCCAGCAGTTTGGGACAGGAGGATCAGCCCCAGCATTTT. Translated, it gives CASSLGQEDQPQHF.

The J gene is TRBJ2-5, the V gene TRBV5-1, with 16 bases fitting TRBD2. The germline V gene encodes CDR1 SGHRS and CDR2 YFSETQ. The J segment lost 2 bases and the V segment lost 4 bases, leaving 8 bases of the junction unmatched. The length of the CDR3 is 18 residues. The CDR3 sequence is CASSPAGLAGGRQETQYF. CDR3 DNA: TGCGCCAGCAGCCCCGCGGGACTAGCGGGGGGGCGACAAGAGACCCAGTACTTC.

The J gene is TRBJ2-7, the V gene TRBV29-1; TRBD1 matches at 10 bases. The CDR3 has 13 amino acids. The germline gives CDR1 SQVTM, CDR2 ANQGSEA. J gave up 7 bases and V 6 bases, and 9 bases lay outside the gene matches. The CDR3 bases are TGCAGCGTGGGACAGGGGTTGGTTGGGGAGCAGTACTTC. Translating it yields CSVGQGLVGEQYF.

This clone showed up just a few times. The CDR3 DNA follows: TGTGCCATCAGTGAGTCCCTTGGAAACACCATATATTTT. Translation: CAISESLGNTIYF. The rearrangement uses TRBV10-3 and TRBJ1-3; unclear D gene. CDR1 is ENHRY, CDR2 SYGVKD, per germline. The CDR3 covers 13 residues. Trimming cost V 0 bases and J 3 bases, with 3 bases left between them.

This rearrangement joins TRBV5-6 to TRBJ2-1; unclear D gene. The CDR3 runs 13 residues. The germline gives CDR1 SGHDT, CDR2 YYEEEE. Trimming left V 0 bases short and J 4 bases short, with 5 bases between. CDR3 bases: TGTGCCAGCAGCTTGGATCAATACAATGAGCAGTTCTTC. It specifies CASSLDQYNEQFF.

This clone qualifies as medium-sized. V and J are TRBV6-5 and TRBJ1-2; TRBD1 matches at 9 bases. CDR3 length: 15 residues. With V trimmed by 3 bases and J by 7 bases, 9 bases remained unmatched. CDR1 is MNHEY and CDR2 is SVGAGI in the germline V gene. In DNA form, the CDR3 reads TGTGCCAGCAGTTATGTACGGACAGGGGAGGGTGGCTACACCTTC. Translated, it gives CASSYVRTGEGGYTF.

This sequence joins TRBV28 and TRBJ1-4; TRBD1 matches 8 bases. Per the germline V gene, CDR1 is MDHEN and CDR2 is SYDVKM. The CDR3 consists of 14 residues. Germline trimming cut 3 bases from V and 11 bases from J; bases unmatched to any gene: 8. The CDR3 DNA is TGTGCCAGCAGTTTGGGGCAGGGGGCGGGTAAACTGTTTTTT. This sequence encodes CASSLGQGAGKLFF.

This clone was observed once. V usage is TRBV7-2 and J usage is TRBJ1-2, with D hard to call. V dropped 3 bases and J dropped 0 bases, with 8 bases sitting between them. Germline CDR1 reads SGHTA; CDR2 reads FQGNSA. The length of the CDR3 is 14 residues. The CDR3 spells CASSFATANYGYTF. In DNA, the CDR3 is TGTGCCAGCAGCTTCGCTACAGCTAACTATGGCTACACCTTC. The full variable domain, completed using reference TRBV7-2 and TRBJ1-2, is GAGVSQSPSNKVTEKGKDVELRCDPISGHTALYWYRQSLGQGLEFLIYFQGNSAPDKSGLPSDRFSAERTGGSVSTLTIQRTQQEDSAVYLCASSFATANYGYTFGSGTRLTVV.

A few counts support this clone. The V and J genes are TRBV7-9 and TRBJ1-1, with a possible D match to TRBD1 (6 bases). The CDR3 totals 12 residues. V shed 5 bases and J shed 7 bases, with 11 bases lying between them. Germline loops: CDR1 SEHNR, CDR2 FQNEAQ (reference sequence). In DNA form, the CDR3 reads TGTGCCAGCAGCGCATACAGGGATGAAGCTTTCTTT. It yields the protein CASSAYRDEAFF.

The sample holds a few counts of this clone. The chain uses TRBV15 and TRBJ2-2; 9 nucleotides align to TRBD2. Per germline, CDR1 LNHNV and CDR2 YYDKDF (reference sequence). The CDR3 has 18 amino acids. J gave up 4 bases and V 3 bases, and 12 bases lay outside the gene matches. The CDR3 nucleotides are TGTGCCACCAGCAGTTTAGAGCTCGCGGGGGGGCCCACCGGGGAGCTGTTTTTT. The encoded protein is CATSSLELAGGPTGELFF.

The CDR3 sequence is CAIGSMGPNEQFF. CDR3 nucleotides: TGTGCCATAGGATCTATGGGCCCCAATGAGCAGTTCTTC. This chain links TRBV15 with TRBJ2-1; the D is unclear. Trimming cost V 10 bases and J 6 bases, with 16 bases left between them. Germline values: CDR1 LNHNV, CDR2 YYDKDF (reference sequence). This CDR3 has 13 amino acids.

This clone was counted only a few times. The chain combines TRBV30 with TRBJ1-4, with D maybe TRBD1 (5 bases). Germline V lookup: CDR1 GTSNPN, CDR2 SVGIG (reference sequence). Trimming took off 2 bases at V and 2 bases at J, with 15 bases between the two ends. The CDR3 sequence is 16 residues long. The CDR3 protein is CAWSTRRAATNEKLFF. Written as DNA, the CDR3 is TGTGCCTGGAGTACCCGCAGGGCGGCCACTAATGAAAAACTGTTTTTT.

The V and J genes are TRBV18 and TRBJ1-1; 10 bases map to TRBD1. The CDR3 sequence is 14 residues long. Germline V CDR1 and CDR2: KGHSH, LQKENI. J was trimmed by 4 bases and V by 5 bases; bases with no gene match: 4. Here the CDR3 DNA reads TGTGCCAGCTCAGGACAGGGGGAGGGCACTGAAGCTTTCTTT. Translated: CASSGQGEGTEAFF.